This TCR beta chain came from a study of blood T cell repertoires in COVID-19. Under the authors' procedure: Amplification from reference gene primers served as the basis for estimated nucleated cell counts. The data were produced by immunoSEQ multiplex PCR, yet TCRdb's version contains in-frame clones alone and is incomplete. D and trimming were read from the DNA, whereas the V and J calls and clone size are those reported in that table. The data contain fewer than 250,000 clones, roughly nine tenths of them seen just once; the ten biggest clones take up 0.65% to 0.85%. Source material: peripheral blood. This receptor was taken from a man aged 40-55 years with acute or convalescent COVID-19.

The CDR3 nucleotides are TGTGCCAGCGGCCCCTGGGCGGTGGCGGGAGTCGAGCAGTACTTC. Protein: CASGPWAVAGVEQYF. V gene TRBV6-5 combines with J gene TRBJ2-7; 7 bases align to TRBD2. The junction had 16 bases not matched to a gene; V was cut back by 8 bases and J by 6 bases. Germline loops: CDR1 MNHEY, CDR2 SVGAGI. The CDR3 consists of 15 residues.